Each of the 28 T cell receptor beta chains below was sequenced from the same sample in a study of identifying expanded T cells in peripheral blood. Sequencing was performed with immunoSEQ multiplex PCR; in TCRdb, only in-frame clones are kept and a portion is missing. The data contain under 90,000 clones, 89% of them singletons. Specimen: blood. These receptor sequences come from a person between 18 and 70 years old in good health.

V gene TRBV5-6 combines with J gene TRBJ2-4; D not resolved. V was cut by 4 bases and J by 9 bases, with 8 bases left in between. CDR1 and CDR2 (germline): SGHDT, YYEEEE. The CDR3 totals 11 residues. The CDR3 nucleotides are TGTGCCAGCAGCGTAACCGGCATTCAGTACTTC. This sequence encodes CASSVTGIQYF.

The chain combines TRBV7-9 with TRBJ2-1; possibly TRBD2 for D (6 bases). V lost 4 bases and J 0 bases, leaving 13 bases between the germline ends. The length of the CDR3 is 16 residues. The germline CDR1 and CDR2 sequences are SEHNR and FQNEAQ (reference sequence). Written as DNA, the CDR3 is TGTGCCAGCAGCTCAGGGACTTGGAGCTCCTACAATGAGCAGTTCTTC. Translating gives CASSSGTWSSYNEQFF.

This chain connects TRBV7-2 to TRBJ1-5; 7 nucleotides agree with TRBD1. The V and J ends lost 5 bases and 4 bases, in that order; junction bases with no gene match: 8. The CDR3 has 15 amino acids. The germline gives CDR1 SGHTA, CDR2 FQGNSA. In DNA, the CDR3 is TGTGCCAGCAGCCCAGGGGGGACAGTGAATCAGCCCCAGCATTTT. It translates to CASSPGGTVNQPQHF. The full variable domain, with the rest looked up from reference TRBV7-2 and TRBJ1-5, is GAGVSQSPSNKVTEKGKDVELRCDPISGHTALYWYRQSLGQGLEFLIYFQGNSAPDKSGLPSDRFSAERTGGSVSTLTIQRTQQEDSAVYLCASSPGGTVNQPQHFGDGTRLSIL.

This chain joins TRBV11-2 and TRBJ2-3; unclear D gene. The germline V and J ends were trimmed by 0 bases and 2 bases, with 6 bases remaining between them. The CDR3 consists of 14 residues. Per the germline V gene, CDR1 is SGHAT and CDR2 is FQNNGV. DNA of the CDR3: TGTGCCAGCAGCTTAGAGGTTTACACAGATACGCAGTATTTT. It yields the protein CASSLEVYTDTQYF.

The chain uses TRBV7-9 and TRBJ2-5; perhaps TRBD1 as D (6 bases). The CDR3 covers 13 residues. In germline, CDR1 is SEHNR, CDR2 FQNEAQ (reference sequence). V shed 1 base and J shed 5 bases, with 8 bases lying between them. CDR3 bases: TGTGCCAGCAGCTTAGGGGGGCGGGAGACCCAGTACTTC. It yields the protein CASSLGGRETQYF.

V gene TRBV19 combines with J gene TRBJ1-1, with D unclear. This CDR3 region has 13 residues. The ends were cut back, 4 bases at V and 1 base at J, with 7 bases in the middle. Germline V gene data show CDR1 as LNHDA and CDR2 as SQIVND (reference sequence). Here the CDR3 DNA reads TGTGCCAGTAGTACCACACAGAACACTGAAGCTTTCTTT. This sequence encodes CASSTTQNTEAFF.

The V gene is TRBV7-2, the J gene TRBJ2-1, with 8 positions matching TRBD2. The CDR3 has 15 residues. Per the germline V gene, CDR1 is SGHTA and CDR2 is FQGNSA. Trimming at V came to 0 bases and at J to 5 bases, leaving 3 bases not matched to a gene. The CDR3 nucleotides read TGTGCCAGCAGCTTAGCTAGCGGGGCTAACAATGAGCAGTTCTTC. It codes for CASSLASGANNEQFF. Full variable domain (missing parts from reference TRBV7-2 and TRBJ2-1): GAGVSQSPSNKVTEKGKDVELRCDPISGHTALYWYRQSLGQGLEFLIYFQGNSAPDKSGLPSDRFSAERTGGSVSTLTIQRTQQEDSAVYLCASSLASGANNEQFFGPGTRLTVL.

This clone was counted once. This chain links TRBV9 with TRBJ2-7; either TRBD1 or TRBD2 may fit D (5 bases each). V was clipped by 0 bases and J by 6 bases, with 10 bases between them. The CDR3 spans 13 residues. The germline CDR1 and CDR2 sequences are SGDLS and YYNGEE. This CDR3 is CASSVGGLGEQYF. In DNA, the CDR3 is TGTGCCAGCAGCGTAGGGGGGTTGGGCGAGCAGTACTTC.

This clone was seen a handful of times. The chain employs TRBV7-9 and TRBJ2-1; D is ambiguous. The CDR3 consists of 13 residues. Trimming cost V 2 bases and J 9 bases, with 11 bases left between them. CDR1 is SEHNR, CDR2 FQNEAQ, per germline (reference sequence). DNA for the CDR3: TGTGCCAGCAGCTTATTGGAGAGTGGTGAGCAGTTCTTC. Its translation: CASSLLESGEQFF.

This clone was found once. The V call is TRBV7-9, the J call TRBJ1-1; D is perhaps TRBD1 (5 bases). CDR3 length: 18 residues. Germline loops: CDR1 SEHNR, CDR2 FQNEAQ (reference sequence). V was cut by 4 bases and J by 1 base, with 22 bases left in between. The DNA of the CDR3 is TGTGCCAGCAGCTATAAGGTAGGATCCGGACAAACGAACACTGAAGCTTTCTTT. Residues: CASSYKVGSGQTNTEAFF.

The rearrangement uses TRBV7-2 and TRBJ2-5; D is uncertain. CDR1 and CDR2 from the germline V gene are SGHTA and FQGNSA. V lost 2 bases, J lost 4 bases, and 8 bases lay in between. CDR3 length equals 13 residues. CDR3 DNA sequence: TGTGCCAGCAGCTTAAACCCCAGAGAGACCCAGTACTTC. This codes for CASSLNPRETQYF.

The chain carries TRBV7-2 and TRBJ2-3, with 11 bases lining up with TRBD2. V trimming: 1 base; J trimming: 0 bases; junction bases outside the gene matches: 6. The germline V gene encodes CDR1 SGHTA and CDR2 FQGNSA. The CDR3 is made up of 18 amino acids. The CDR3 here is CASSLDGLAGSSTDTQYF. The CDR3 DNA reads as TGTGCCAGCAGCTTAGACGGACTAGCGGGCTCAAGCACAGATACGCAGTATTTT. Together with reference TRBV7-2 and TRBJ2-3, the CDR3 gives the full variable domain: GAGVSQSPSNKVTEKGKDVELRCDPISGHTALYWYRQSLGQGLEFLIYFQGNSAPDKSGLPSDRFSAERTGGSVSTLTIQRTQQEDSAVYLCASSLDGLAGSSTDTQYFGPGTRLTVL.

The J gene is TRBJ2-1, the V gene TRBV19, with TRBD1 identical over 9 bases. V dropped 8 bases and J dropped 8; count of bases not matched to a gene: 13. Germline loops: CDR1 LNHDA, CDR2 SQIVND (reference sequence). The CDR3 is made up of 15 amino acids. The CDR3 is CASAFETGGIDEQFF. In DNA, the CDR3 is TGTGCCAGTGCCTTCGAGACAGGGGGTATCGATGAGCAGTTCTTC.

The DNA for the CDR3 is TGTGCCAGCAGCTTAGAAGGGGTTGCCAACGTCCTGACTTTC. It yields the protein CASSLEGVANVLTF. This chain links TRBV7-9 with TRBJ2-6; D is perhaps TRBD1 (5 bases). Germline CDR1 and CDR2: SEHNR and FQNEAQ (reference sequence). V was clipped by 1 base and J by 7 bases, with 8 bases between them. CDR3 length: 14 residues. The full variable domain, in which reference TRBV7-9 and TRBJ2-6 provide the parts outside the CDR3, is DTGVSQNPRHKITKRGQNVTFRCDPISEHNRLYWYRQTLGQGPEFLTYFQNEAQLEKSRLLSDRFSAERPKGSFSTLEIQRTEQGDSAMYLCASSLEGVANVLTFGAGSRLTVL.

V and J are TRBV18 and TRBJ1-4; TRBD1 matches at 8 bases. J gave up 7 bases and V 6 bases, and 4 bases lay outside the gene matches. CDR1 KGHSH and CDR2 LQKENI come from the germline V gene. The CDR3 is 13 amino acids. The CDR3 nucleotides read TGTGCCAGCTCGGAAGGACAGGGTGAAAAACTGTTTTTT. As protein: CASSEGQGEKLFF.

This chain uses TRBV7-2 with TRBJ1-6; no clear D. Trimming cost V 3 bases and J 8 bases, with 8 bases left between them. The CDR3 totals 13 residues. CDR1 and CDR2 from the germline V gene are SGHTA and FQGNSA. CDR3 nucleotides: TGTGCCAGCAGCTTCGACTGGGATTCACCCCTCCACTTT. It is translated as CASSFDWDSPLHF.

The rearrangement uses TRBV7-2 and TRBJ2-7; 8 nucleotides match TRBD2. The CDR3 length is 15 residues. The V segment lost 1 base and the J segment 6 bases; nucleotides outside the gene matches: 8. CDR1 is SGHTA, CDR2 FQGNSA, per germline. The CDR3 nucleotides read TGTGCCAGCAGCTTAGAGGCCGGGACTAGTGGCGAGCAGTACTTC. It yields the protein CASSLEAGTSGEQYF.

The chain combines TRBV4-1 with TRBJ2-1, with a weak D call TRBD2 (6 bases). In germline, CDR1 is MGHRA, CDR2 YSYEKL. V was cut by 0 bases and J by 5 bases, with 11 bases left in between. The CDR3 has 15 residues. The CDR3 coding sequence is TGCGCCAGCAGCCAAGAGGGGGGAGGCAACAATGAGCAGTTCTTC. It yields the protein CASSQEGGGNNEQFF.

In DNA form, the CDR3 reads TGTGCCAGTAGTTTCAGCGGGGGGGCCTACAATGAGCAGTTCTTC. Its translation: CASSFSGGAYNEQFF. The V gene is TRBV19, the J gene TRBJ2-1, with 10 bases aligning to TRBD2. The J segment lost 2 bases and the V segment lost 5 bases, leaving 3 bases of the junction unmatched. The germline V gene has CDR1 LNHDA and CDR2 SQIVND (reference sequence). The CDR3 length is 15 residues.

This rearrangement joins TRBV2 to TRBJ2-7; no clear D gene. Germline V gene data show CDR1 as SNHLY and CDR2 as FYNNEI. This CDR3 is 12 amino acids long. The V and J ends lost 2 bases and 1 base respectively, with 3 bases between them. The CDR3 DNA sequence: TGTGCCAGCAGTGAACGGTCCTACGAGCAGTACTTC. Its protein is CASSERSYEQYF. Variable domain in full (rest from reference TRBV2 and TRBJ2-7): EPEVTQTPSHQVTQMGQEVILRCVPISNHLYFYWYRQILGQKVEFLVSFYNNEISEKSEIFDDQFSVERPDGSNFTLKIRSTKLEDSAMYFCASSERSYEQYFGPGTRLTVT.

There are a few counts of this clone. CDR3 loop: CASGDAVYEQYF. CDR3 DNA: TGTGCCAGCGGGGACGCAGTCTACGAGCAGTACTTC. The chain employs TRBV19 and TRBJ2-7; the D call may be TRBD1 or TRBD2 (5 bases each). The germline gives CDR1 LNHDA, CDR2 SQIVND (reference sequence). This CDR3 is 12 amino acids long. The germline V and J ends were trimmed by 9 bases and 3 bases, with 12 bases remaining between them. The complete variable domain, with remaining parts taken from reference TRBV19 and TRBJ2-7, reads DGGITQSPKYLFRKEGQNVTLSCEQNLNHDAMYWYRQDPGQGLRLIYYSQIVNDFQKGDIAEGYSVSREKKESFPLTVTSAQKNPTAFYLCASGDAVYEQYFGPGTRLTVT.

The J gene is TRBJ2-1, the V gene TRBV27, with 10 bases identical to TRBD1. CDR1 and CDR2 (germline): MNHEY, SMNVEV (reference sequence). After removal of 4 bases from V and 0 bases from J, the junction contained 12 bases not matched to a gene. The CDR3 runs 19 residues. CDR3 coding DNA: TGTGCCAGCAGTTCCGCGACAGGGGGCGCGGGTTTCTCCTACAATGAGCAGTTCTTC. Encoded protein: CASSSATGGAGFSYNEQFF.

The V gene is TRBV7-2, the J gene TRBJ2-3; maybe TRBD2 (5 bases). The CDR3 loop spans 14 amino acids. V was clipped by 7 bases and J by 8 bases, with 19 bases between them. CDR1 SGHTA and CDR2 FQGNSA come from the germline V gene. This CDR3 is CASKRLPLAGTQYF. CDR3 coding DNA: TGTGCCAGCAAGCGGCTCCCCCTTGCCGGTACGCAGTATTTT.

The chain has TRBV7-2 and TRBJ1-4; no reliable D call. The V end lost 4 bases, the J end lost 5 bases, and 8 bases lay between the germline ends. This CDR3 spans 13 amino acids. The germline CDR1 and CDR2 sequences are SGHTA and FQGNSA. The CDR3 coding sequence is TGTGCCAGCAGCTCCCAAAGGAATGAAAAACTGTTTTTT. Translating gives CASSSQRNEKLFF.

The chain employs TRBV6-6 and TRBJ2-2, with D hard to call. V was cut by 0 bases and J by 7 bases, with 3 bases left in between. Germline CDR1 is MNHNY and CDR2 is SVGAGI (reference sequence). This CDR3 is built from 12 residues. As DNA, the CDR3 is TGTGCCAGCAGTTACTCGGGCGGGGAGCTGTTTTTT. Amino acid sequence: CASSYSGGELFF.

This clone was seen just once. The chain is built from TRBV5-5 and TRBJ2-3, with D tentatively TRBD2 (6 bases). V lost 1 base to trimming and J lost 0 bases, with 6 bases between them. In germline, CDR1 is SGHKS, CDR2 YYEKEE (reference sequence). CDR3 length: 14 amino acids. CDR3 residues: CASSLSGSTDTQYF. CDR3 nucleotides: TGTGCCAGCAGCTTGAGCGGGAGCACAGATACGCAGTATTTT.

The CDR3 reads CASSLGAATYEQYF. CDR3 DNA sequence: TGTGCCAGCAGCTTAGGGGCGGCCACCTACGAGCAGTACTTC. The chain has TRBV7-8 and TRBJ2-7; no clear D. The CDR3 is 14 amino acids. Per germline, CDR1 SGHVS and CDR2 FQNEAQ. V lost 1 base to trimming and J lost 2 bases, with 9 bases between them.

As DNA, the CDR3 is TGTGCCTGGAGTACGGGGACAGGACCTTCCTACAATGAGCAGTTCTTC. Its translation is CAWSTGTGPSYNEQFF. J is TRBJ2-1 and V is TRBV30, with TRBD1 identical over 8 bases. CDR1 is GTSNPN, CDR2 SVGIG, per germline (reference sequence). Unmatched junction bases numbered 7, after V lost 2 bases and J lost 1 base. The CDR3 runs to 16 residues.